This entry features one T cell receptor (beta chain) sequence. Its matching antigen is unknown. There are 18 residues in the CDR3. Germline assignment: CDR1 SEHNR and CDR2 FQNEAQ (reference sequence). The ends lost 5 bases at V and 5 bases at J; junction bases unmatched: 14. The patients all showed relapse after autologous stem cell transplantation, while their brentuximab vedotin exposure varied. The sample is drawn from a study of PD-1 blockade in classical Hodgkin lymphoma. Overall study results and limits: The study found that TCR diversity rose significantly by C4D1 in CD4+ but not CD8+ cells. Newly diagnosed patients were reported to exhibit reduced baseline TCR diversity relative to healthy donors. Baseline diversity resembling that of newly diagnosed patients was seen in complete responders.

Assay: immunoSEQ multiplex PCR; the TCRdb copy retains only in-frame clones and omits some. The sample includes about 98,000 clones, around nine tenths of them seen just once. The J gene is TRBJ2-1, the V gene TRBV7-9; 11 bases are shared with TRBD1. This clonotype was sampled from a human donor with classical Hodgkin lymphoma. Sequenced here: peripheral blood mononuclear cells (PBMCs), sampled at baseline. CDR3 residues: CASSDRTGGLSNHNEQFF. The CDR3 DNA reads TGTGCCAGCAGCGACCGGACAGGGGGCTTGTCTAACCACAATGAGCAGTTCTTC.